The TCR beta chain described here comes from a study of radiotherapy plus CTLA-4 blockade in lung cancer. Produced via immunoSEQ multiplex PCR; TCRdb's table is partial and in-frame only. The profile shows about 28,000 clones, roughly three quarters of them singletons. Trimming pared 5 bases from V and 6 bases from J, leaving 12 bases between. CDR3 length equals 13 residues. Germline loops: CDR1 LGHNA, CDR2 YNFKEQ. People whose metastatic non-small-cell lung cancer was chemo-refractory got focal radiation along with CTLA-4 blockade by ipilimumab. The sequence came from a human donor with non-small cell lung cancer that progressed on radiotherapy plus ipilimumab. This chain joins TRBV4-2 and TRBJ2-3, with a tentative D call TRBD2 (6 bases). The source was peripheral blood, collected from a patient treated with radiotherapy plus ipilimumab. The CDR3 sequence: CASSVRDSDTQYF. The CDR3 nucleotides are TGTGCCAGCAGCGTACGGGACTCCGATACGCAGTATTTT.